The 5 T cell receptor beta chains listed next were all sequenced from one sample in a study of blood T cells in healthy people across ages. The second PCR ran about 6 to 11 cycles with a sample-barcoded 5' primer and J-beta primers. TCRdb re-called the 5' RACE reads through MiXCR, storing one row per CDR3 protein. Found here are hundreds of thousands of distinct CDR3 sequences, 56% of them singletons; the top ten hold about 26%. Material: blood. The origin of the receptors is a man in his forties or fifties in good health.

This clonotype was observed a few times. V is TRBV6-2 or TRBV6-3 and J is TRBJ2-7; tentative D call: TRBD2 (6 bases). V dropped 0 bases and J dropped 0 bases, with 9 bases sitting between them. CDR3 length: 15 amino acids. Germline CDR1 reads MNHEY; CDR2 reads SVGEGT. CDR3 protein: CASSYSREVSYEQYF. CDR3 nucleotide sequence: TGTGCCAGCAGTTACTCGAGGGAGGTCTCCTACGAGCAGTACTTC.

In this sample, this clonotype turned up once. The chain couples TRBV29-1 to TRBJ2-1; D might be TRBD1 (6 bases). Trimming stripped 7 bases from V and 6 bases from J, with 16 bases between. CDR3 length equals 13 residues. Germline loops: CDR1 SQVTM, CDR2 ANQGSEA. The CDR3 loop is CSDRDTESNEQFF. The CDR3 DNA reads TGCAGCGACCGGGACACCGAGAGCAATGAGCAGTTCTTC.

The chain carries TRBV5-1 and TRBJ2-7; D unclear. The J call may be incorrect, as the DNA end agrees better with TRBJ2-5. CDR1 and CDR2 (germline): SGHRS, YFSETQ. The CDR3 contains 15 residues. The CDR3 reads CASSLGATSAETQYF. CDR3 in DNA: TGCGCCAGCAGCTTGGGGGCGACAAGTGCGGAGACCCAGTACTTC.

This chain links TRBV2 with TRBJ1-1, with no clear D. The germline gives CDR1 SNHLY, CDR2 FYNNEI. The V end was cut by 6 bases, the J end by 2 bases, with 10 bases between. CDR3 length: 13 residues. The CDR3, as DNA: TGTGCCAGCAGGGTCGAGAGTAACACTGAAGCTTTCTTT. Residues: CASRVESNTEAFF.

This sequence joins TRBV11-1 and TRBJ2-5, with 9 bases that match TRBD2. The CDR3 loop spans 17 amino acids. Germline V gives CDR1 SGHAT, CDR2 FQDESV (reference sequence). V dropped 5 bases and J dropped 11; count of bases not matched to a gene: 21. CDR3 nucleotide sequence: TGTGCCAGCAGCCCGTCGAATTTAGCGGGAGTAAGGGATGAGCAGTACTTC. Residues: CASSPSNLAGVRDEQYF.